The rows below give T cell receptor beta chains drawn from one sample of a study of human T cells and chemical hapten exposure. TCRdb used MiXCR to reprocess the RACE reads, holding one entry per CDR3 protein. The data show under 200,000 distinct CDR3 sequences, more than 12% seen once. The sequencing used whole blood, collected in connection with sensitization to the hapten diphenylcyclopropenone (DPC). The origin of the receptors is a woman in her twenties or thirties with alopecia areata. Some clones in this sample may be carry-over from other donors' samples. Each CDR3 is given with its conserved first and last residue. The order of the fields is J gene, V gene, clone size, D gene, CDR3 protein, CDR3 DNA. The D gene is left open where the match is weak. Size is omitted from some rows. Given values are once, few, many or a class for expanded clones.

J gene: TRBJ1-2; V gene: TRBV20-1; clone size: few; D gene: .; CDR3 protein: CSAKRPTTNGYTF; CDR3 DNA: TGCAGTGCCAAACGACCCACTACAAATGGCTACACCTTC
J gene: TRBJ1-5; V gene: TRBV6-6; clone size: .; D gene: .; CDR3 protein: CASSYEGLWNQPQHF; CDR3 DNA: TGTGCCAGCAGTTACGAGGGACTATGGAATCAGCCCCAGCATTTT
J gene: TRBJ2-1; V gene: TRBV10-2; clone size: few; D gene: TRBD2; CDR3 protein: CASSVAGNEQFF; CDR3 DNA: TGCGCCAGCAGCGTAGCGGGAAATGAGCAGTTCTTC
J gene: TRBJ1-4; V gene: TRBV28; clone size: few; D gene: TRBD1; CDR3 protein: CATNHGGTGGEKLFF; CDR3 DNA: TGTGCCACCAATCACGGGGGGACAGGAGGTGAAAAACTGTTTTTT
J gene: TRBJ2-2; V gene: TRBV7-2; clone size: .; D gene: TRBD1; CDR3 protein: CASSFQTGMSGELFF; CDR3 DNA: TGTGCCAGCAGCTTTCAGACAGGGATGTCCGGGGAGCTGTTTTTT
J gene: TRBJ2-3; V gene: TRBV4-3; clone size: .; D gene: TRBD1; CDR3 protein: CATRGTSCPDTQYF; CDR3 DNA: TGCGCCACCAGGGGGACGTCATGTCCAGATACGCAGTATTTT
J gene: TRBJ2-7; V gene: TRBV28; clone size: .; D gene: .; CDR3 protein: CASSLNWPYEQYF; CDR3 DNA: TGTGCCAGCAGTTTGAACTGGCCCTACGAGCAGTACTTC
J gene: TRBJ2-2; V gene: TRBV10-3; clone size: once; D gene: TRBD1; CDR3 protein: CAISEGTGLPGELFF; CDR3 DNA: TGTGCCATCAGTGAGGGGACAGGTCTCCCCGGGGAGCTGTTTTTT
J gene: TRBJ2-1; V gene: TRBV30; clone size: many; D gene: TRBD2; CDR3 protein: CAWDPSGGRNEQFF; CDR3 DNA: TGTGCCTGGGACCCTAGCGGGGGGAGGAATGAGCAGTTCTTC
J gene: TRBJ1-5; V gene: TRBV9; clone size: few; D gene: .; CDR3 protein: CASSVGGEGPQHF; CDR3 DNA: TGTGCCAGCAGCGTAGGGGGAGAGGGGCCCCAGCATTTT
J gene: TRBJ2-3; V gene: TRBV7-8; clone size: many; D gene: TRBD2; CDR3 protein: CASSSQAGARTDTQYF; CDR3 DNA: TGTGCCAGCAGCTCACAAGCGGGGGCGCGCACAGATACGCAGTATTTT
J gene: TRBJ2-3; V gene: TRBV20-1; clone size: .; D gene: TRBD1; CDR3 protein: CSATGTGYHDTQYF; CDR3 DNA: TGCAGTGCTACCGGGACAGGGTATCATGATACGCAGTATTTT
J gene: TRBJ2-1; V gene: TRBV5-5; clone size: few; D gene: TRBD2; CDR3 protein: CASSLRTGGGGWQFF; CDR3 DNA: TGTGCCAGCAGCTTGCGTACTGGCGGGGGAGGGTGGCAGTTCTTC
J gene: TRBJ2-2; V gene: TRBV9; clone size: .; D gene: .; CDR3 protein: CASSGGANTGELFF; CDR3 DNA: TGTGCCAGCAGCGGGGGAGCTAACACCGGGGAGCTGTTTTTT
J gene: TRBJ2-1; V gene: TRBV28; clone size: many; D gene: TRBD1; CDR3 protein: CASSTAGTGGWNEQFF; CDR3 DNA: TGTGCCAGCAGTACAGCCGGGACAGGGGGCTGGAATGAGCAGTTCTTC
J gene: TRBJ2-6; V gene: TRBV28; clone size: few; D gene: TRBD2; CDR3 protein: CASAPLAGGLFGANVLTF; CDR3 DNA: TGTGCCAGCGCCCCACTAGCGGGAGGCTTATTTGGGGCCAACGTCCTGACTTTC
J gene: TRBJ2-7; V gene: TRBV5-1; clone size: .; D gene: .; CDR3 protein: CASSLSLTPGHEQYF; CDR3 DNA: TGCGCCAGCAGCTTGAGCCTAACACCGGGTCACGAGCAGTACTTC
J gene: TRBJ2-2; V gene: TRBV5-5; clone size: .; D gene: .; CDR3 protein: CASSLEWRDPGELFF; CDR3 DNA: TGTGCCAGCAGCCTTGAATGGAGAGATCCCGGGGAGCTGTTTTTT
J gene: TRBJ1-2; V gene: TRBV19; clone size: .; D gene: .; CDR3 protein: CASISLRDNYGYTF; CDR3 DNA: TGTGCCAGTATCTCCCTCCGGGACAACTATGGCTACACCTTC
J gene: TRBJ1-1; V gene: TRBV6-5; clone size: few; D gene: .; CDR3 protein: CASSYALGPVNTEAFF; CDR3 DNA: TGTGCCAGCAGTTACGCCCTGGGACCCGTGAACACTGAAGCTTTCTTT
J gene: TRBJ1-1; V gene: TRBV6-1; clone size: .; D gene: .; CDR3 protein: CASGRTTYGEAFF; CDR3 DNA: TGTGCCAGCGGGAGGACAACTTATGGAGAAGCTTTCTTT
J gene: TRBJ1-2; V gene: TRBV6-1; clone size: .; D gene: .; CDR3 protein: CASSEGTSLDYGYTF; CDR3 DNA: TGTGCCAGCAGTGAAGGGACAAGTCTCGACTATGGCTACACCTTC